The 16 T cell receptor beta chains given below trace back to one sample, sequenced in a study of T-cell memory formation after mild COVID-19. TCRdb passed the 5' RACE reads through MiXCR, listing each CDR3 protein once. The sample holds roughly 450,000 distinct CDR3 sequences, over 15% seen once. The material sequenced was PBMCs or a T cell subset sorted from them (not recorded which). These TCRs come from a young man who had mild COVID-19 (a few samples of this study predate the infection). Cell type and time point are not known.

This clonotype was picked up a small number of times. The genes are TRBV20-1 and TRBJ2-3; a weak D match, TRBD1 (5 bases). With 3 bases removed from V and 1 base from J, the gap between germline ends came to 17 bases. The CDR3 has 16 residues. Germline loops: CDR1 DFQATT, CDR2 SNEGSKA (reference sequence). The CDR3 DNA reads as TGCAGTGCTAGGTGCAGTGGACAACTATGCACAGATACGCAGTATTTT. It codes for CSARCSGQLCTDTQYF.

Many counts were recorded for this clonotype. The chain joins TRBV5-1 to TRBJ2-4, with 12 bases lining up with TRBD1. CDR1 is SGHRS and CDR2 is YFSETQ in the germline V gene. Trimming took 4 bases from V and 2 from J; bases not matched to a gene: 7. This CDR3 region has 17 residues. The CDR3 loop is CASSGPGQGAPKNIQYF. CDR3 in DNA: TGCGCCAGCAGCGGACCGGGACAGGGGGCTCCCAAAAACATTCAGTACTTC.

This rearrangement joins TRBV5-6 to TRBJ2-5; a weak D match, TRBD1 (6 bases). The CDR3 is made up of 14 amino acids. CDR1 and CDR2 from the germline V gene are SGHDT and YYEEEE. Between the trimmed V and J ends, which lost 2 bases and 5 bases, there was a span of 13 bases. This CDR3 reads CASSLAGVWETQYF. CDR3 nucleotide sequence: TGTGCCAGCAGCTTAGCAGGGGTGTGGGAGACCCAGTACTTC.

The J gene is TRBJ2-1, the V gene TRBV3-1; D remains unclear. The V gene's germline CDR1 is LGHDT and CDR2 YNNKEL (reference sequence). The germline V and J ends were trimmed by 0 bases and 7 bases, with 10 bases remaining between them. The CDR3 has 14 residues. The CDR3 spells CASSQDTPQNEQFF. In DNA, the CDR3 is TGTGCCAGCAGCCAAGACACCCCTCAAAATGAGCAGTTCTTC.

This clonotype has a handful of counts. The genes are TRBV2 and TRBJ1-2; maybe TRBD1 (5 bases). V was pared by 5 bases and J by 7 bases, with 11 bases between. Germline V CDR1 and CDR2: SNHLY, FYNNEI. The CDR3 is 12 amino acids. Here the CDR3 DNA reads TGTGCCAGCAGTCCGCGGACATCTGGCTACACCTTC. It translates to CASSPRTSGYTF.

The CDR3 spells CASSLAGAPDTQYF. For the CDR3, the DNA is TGTGCCAGCAGCCTAGCGGGGGCCCCAGATACGCAGTATTTT. The chain uses TRBV3-2 and TRBJ2-3; no DNA check was done on the table's D call, TRBD1. TRBV3-2 is a pseudogene locus. The CDR3 has 14 residues.

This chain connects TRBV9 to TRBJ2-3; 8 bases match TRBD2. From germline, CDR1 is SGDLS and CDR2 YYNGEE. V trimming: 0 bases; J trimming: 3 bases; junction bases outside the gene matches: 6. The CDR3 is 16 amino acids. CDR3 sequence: CASSVEPGGATDTQYF. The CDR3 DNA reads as TGTGCCAGCAGCGTAGAACCCGGGGGGGCTACAGATACGCAGTATTTT.

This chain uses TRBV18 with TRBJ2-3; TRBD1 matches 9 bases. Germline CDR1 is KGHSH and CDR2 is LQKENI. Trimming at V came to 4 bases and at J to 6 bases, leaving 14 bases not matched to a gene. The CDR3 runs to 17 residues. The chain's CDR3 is CASSRNGPQGAGDTQYF. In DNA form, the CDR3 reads TGTGCCAGCTCACGGAACGGGCCACAGGGGGCAGGCGATACGCAGTATTTT.

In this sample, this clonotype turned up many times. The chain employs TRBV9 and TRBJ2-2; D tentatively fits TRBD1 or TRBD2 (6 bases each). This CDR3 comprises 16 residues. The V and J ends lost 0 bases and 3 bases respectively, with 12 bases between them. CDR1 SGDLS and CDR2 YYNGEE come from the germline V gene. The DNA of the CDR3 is TGTGCCAGCAGCGTAGAGGGGGAGGTTGACACCGGGGAGCTGTTTTTT. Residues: CASSVEGEVDTGELFF. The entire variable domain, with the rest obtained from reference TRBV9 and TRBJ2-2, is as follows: DSGVTQTPKHLITATGQRVTLRCSPRSGDLSVYWYQQSLDQGLQFLIQYYNGEERAKGNILERFSAQQFPDLHSELNLSSLELGDSALYFCASSVEGEVDTGELFFGEGSRLTVL.

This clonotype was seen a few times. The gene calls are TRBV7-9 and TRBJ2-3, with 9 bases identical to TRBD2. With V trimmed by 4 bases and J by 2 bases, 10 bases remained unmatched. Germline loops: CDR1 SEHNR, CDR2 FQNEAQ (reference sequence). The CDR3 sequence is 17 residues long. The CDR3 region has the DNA TGTGCCAGCAGCTCTCTGGGGGCTAGCGGGGTCACAGATACGCAGTATTTT. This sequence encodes CASSSLGASGVTDTQYF.

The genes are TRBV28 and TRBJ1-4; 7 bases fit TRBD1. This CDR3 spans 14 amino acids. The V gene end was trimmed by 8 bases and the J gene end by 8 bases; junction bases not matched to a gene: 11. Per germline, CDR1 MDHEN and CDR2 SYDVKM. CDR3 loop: CASSPGGEGEKLFF. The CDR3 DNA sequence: TGTGCCAGCTCTCCAGGGGGGGAAGGGGAAAAACTGTTTTTT. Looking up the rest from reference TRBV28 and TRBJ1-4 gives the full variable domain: DVKVTQSSRYLVKRTGEKVFLECVQDMDHENMFWYRQDPGLGLRLIYFSYDVKMKEKGDIPEGYSVSREKKERFSLILESASTNQTSMYLCASSPGGEGEKLFFGSGTQLSVL.

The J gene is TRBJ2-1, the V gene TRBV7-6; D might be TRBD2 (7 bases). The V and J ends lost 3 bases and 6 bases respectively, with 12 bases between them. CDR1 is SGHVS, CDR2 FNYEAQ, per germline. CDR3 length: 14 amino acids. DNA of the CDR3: TGTGCCAGCAGCTTCGGGGGGCCGATCAATGAGCAGTTCTTC. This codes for CASSFGGPINEQFF.

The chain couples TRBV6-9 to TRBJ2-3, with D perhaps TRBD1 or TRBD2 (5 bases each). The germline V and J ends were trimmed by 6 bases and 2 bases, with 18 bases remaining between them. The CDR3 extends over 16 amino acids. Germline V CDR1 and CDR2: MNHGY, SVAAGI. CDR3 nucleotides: TGTGCCAGCAGCCCATTGGGGACGGGGCTCACAGATACGCAGTATTTT. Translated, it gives CASSPLGTGLTDTQYF.

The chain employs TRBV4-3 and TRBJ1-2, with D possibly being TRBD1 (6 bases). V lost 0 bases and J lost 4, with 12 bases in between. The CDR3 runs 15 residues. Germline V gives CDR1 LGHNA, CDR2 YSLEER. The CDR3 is CASSQDEGGIYGYTF. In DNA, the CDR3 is TGCGCCAGCAGCCAAGATGAAGGGGGGATCTATGGCTACACCTTC.

The DNA of the CDR3 is TGTGCCAGCAGTTCAACCAGGCCGGGTACGCAGTATTTT. Its translation is CASSSTRPGTQYF. The rearrangement links TRBV12-3 or TRBV12-4 to TRBJ2-3; D unclear. This CDR3 is built from 13 residues. V lost 4 bases and J lost 8, with 13 bases in between.

CDR3 region: CRGGQGTNTEAFF. The DNA of the CDR3 is TGCAGGGGGGGACAGGGCACGAACACTGAAGCTTTCTTT. The V and J genes are TRBV20-1 and TRBJ1-1; 9 nucleotides line up with TRBD1. This CDR3 spans 13 amino acids. From germline, CDR1 is DFQATT and CDR2 SNEGSKA (reference sequence).